The 13 T cell receptor beta chains below come from one sample, sequenced in a study of identical twins. TCRdb fed the 5' RACE reads into MiXCR, producing one record per CDR3 protein. The sample holds some 690,000 distinct CDR3 sequences; 21% are singletons and the top ten take 4% to 5.5%. This same sample was also taken into another study, of T cells expressing NK-cell markers.

The sequenced sample consisted of PBMCs. These receptor sequences come from a woman under 30 in good health.

J is TRBJ2-1 and V is TRBV12-3 or TRBV12-4, with 8 bases matching TRBD2. This CDR3 is built from 16 residues. V was pared by 6 bases and J by 0 bases, with 7 bases of the junction left unmatched. Here the CDR3 DNA reads TGTGCCAGCAGCGCGAGGGCGGGGGGCTCCTACAATGAGCAGTTCTTC. Translating it yields CASSARAGGSYNEQFF.

V usage is TRBV4-2 and J usage is TRBJ1-5; D is uncertain. The CDR3 loop spans 13 amino acids. Trimming shortened V by 1 base and J by 7 bases, and 8 bases separated the two germline ends. Germline loops: CDR1 LGHNA, CDR2 YNFKEQ. The CDR3 region is CASSQGESQPQHF. The CDR3 DNA reads as TGTGCCAGCAGCCAAGGGGAAAGCCAGCCCCAGCATTTT.

J is TRBJ2-5 and V is TRBV18; D is uncertain. The CDR3 covers 11 residues. V lost 4 bases and J 9 bases, leaving 9 bases between the germline ends. Germline CDR1 is KGHSH and CDR2 is LQKENI. The CDR3: CASSHDGPQYF. The DNA for the CDR3 is TGTGCCAGCTCACACGACGGTCCCCAGTACTTC. Combining the CDR3 with reference TRBV18 and TRBJ2-5 gives the whole variable domain NAGVMQNPRHLVRRRGQEARLRCSPMKGHSHVYWYRQLPEEGLKFMVYLQKENIIDESGMPKERFSAEFPKEGPSILRIQQVVRGDSAAYFCASSHDGPQYFGPGTRLLVL.

This chain joins TRBV2 and TRBJ2-4; 10 bases map to TRBD1. Germline-derived CDR1 and CDR2 are SNHLY and FYNNEI. The CDR3 is 14 residues long. V gave up 5 bases and J gave up 7 bases; unmatched junction bases: 5. The CDR3 reads CASSPGTGDNIQYF. Here the CDR3 DNA reads TGTGCCAGCAGTCCCGGGACAGGGGACAACATTCAGTACTTC.

The V gene is TRBV5-1, the J gene TRBJ2-1; possibly TRBD1 for D (6 bases). Germline V gene sequence: CDR1 SGHRS, CDR2 YFSETQ. The CDR3 spans 13 residues. The ends were cut back, 4 bases at V and 5 bases at J, with 10 bases in the middle. The CDR3 spells CASSGDTDNEQFF. As DNA, the CDR3 is TGCGCCAGCAGCGGGGACACGGACAATGAGCAGTTCTTC.

The rearrangement uses TRBV5-1 and TRBJ2-1; 7 nucleotides match TRBD2. Germline V lookup: CDR1 SGHRS, CDR2 YFSETQ. The CDR3 loop spans 17 amino acids. The ends lost 1 base at V and 9 bases at J; junction bases unmatched: 16. The CDR3 here is CASSLRLPSGVKGEQFF. The DNA of the CDR3 is TGCGCCAGCAGCTTGCGGCTCCCCAGCGGGGTAAAGGGTGAGCAGTTCTTC.

The CDR3 protein is CASSLRAQGLGYTF. The CDR3 DNA reads TGCGCCAGCAGCTTGAGGGCACAGGGGCTTGGCTACACCTTC. The chain joins TRBV5-1 to TRBJ1-2; 7 bases line up with TRBD1. The CDR3 is 14 residues long. Germline CDR1 SGHRS, CDR2 YFSETQ. Trimming removed 1 base from V and 7 bases from J; junction bases left unmatched: 7.

The chain combines TRBV20-1 with TRBJ2-2, with 7 bases fitting TRBD2. The trim removed 1 base at V and 2 bases at J, leaving 1 base unmatched. The CDR3 is made up of 14 amino acids. Germline lookup yields CDR1 DFQATT and CDR2 SNEGSKA (reference sequence). This CDR3 is CSARGGGNTGELFF. As DNA, the CDR3 is TGCAGTGCTAGAGGGGGGGGTAACACCGGGGAGCTGTTTTTT.

Many counts were recorded for this clonotype. The chain recombines TRBV29-1 with TRBJ1-1; D gene uncertain. The CDR3 runs 13 residues. CDR1 is SQVTM and CDR2 is ANQGSEA in the germline V gene. Trimming shortened V by 4 bases and J by 0 bases, and 9 bases separated the two germline ends. The CDR3 bases are TGCAGCGTTGGTGAGGTCATGAACACTGAAGCTTTCTTT. Protein sequence: CSVGEVMNTEAFF.

This chain connects TRBV12-3 or TRBV12-4 to TRBJ2-5, with D unresolved. V lost 3 bases to trimming and J lost 4 bases, with 12 bases between them. There are 14 residues in the CDR3. The CDR3 reads CASSFNLRVETQYF. CDR3 DNA: TGTGCCAGCAGTTTTAATTTAAGGGTAGAGACCCAGTACTTC.

This clonotype was detected ten times or more. This rearrangement joins TRBV12-3 or TRBV12-4 to TRBJ2-1; TRBD2 aligns across 9 bases. The CDR3 covers 17 residues. Losses at the gene ends were 0 bases for V and 2 bases for J; bases not matched to a gene: 5. The CDR3 coding sequence is TGTGCCAGCAGTTTAGCGGGCAGCGGGGGGCCCTACAATGAGCAGTTCTTC. Translated: CASSLAGSGGPYNEQFF.

The rearrangement uses TRBV20-1 and TRBJ1-2, with TRBD1 identical over 7 bases. This CDR3 is 15 amino acids long. Losses at the gene ends were 2 bases for V and 8 bases for J; bases not matched to a gene: 14. CDR1 DFQATT and CDR2 SNEGSKA come from the germline V gene (reference sequence). This chain's CDR3 is CSARSLGGGDEGYTF. The CDR3 DNA follows: TGCAGTGCTAGATCCCTGGGAGGGGGCGACGAGGGCTACACCTTC.

This clonotype turned up a few times. The chain employs TRBV20-1 and TRBJ2-7; D ambiguous. The CDR3 sequence is 11 residues long. V was clipped by 1 base and J by 4 bases, with 5 bases between them. Germline V gene lookup returns CDR1 DFQATT and CDR2 SNEGSKA (reference sequence). The CDR3 region has the DNA TGCAGTGCTAGAGTCCTATACGAGCAGTACTTC. Protein product: CSARVLYEQYF.